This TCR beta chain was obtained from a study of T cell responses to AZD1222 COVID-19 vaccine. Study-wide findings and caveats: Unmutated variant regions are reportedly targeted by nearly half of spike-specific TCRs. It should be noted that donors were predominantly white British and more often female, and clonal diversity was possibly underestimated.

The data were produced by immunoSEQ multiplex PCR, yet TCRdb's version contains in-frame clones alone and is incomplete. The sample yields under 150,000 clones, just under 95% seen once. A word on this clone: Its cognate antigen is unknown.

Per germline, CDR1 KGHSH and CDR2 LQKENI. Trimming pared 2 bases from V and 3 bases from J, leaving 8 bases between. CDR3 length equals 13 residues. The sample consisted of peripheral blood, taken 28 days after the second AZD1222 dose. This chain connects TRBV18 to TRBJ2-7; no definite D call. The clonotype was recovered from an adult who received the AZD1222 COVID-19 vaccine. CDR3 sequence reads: CASSPDNFYEQYF. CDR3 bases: TGTGCCAGCTCACCAGACAACTTCTACGAGCAGTACTTC.